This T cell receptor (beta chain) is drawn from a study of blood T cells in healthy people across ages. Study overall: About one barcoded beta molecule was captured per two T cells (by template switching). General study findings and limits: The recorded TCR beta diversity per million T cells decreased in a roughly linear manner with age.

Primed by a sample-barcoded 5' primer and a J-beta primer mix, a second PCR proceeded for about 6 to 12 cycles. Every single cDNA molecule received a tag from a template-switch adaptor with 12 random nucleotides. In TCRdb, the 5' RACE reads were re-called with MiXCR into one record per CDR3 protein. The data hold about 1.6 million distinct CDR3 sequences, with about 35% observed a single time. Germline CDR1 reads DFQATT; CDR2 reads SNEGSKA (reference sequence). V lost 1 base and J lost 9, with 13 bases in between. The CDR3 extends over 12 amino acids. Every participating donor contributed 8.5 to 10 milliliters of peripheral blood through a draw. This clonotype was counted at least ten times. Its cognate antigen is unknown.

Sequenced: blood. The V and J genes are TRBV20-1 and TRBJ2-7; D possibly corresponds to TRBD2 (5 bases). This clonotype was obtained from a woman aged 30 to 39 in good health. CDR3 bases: TGCAGTGCTAGAGCAGAGGTTCGGGGGCAGTACTTC. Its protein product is CSARAEVRGQYF.